Following are 30 T cell receptor beta chains from one sample sequenced in a study of neurological immune-mediated disorders. Using its own MiXCR run on the 5' RACE reads, TCRdb lists one record per CDR3 protein. Of about 77,000 distinct CDR3 sequences in the sample, around a tenth are singletons; the top ten hold around 1.7%. Sequenced material: PBMCs. All receptors come from a middle-aged man in good health.

This clonotype appeared many times. The rearrangement uses TRBV12-3 or TRBV12-4 and TRBJ2-3; maybe TRBD2 (5 bases). The V end lost 7 bases, the J end lost 9 bases, and 17 bases lay between the germline ends. The CDR3 is made up of 13 amino acids. CDR3 sequence reads: CASTPPPSLTQYF. The CDR3 DNA sequence: TGTGCCAGCACCCCCCCTCCTAGCCTGACGCAGTATTTT.

The rearrangement joins TRBV12-5 to TRBJ2-1; 15 positions agree with TRBD2. V lost 5 bases, J lost 6 bases, and 8 bases stayed unmatched. The CDR3 runs to 17 residues. From germline, CDR1 is LGHNT and CDR2 FRNRAP. The CDR3 DNA is TGTGCTAGTGGTCGCGACTTGGGACTAGCGGGAGGCAATGAGCAGTTCTTC. This sequence encodes CASGRDLGLAGGNEQFF.

Note on this clonotype: One junction end does not reproduce the germline sequence, and a read error may be involved. The genes are TRBV20-1 and TRBJ2-1; 10 positions agree with TRBD2. The CDR3 runs 14 residues. Per germline, CDR1 DFQATT and CDR2 SNEGSKA (reference sequence). CDR3 DNA sequence: TGCAGTGCTCCGGGACTAGCGAAATACAATGAGCATTTCTTC. Protein product: CSAPGLAKYNEHFF.

This clonotype has ten or more counts. CDR3 bases: TGTGCCAGCAGTTCAGCGGGACTGGGGGACAATGAGCAGTTCTTC. As protein: CASSSAGLGDNEQFF. This chain links TRBV28 with TRBJ2-1; 7 bases line up with TRBD2. The ends lost 4 bases at V and 5 bases at J; junction bases unmatched: 8. Germline values: CDR1 MDHEN, CDR2 SYDVKM. The CDR3 has 15 residues.

This clonotype was observed at least ten times. The chain employs TRBV7-2 and TRBJ2-1; 13 bases fit TRBD2. V shed 4 bases, J shed 4 bases, and the junction held 10 bases outside the gene matches. The CDR3 length is 18 residues. Germline V gene sequence: CDR1 SGHTA, CDR2 FQGNSA. The CDR3 sequence is CASSWGIRLAGGYNEQFF. The CDR3 region has the DNA TGTGCCAGCAGCTGGGGCATTAGACTAGCGGGAGGTTACAATGAGCAGTTCTTC.

This clonotype came up many times. The V call is TRBV6-2 or TRBV6-3, the J call TRBJ2-1, with 10 bases aligning to TRBD2. Looked up from germline, CDR1 is MNHEY and CDR2 is SVGEGT. The CDR3 length is 13 residues. The V gene end was trimmed by 10 bases and the J gene end by 4 bases; junction bases not matched to a gene: 4. The CDR3 here is CATAGGMYNEQFF. The CDR3 DNA reads as TGTGCCACAGCGGGGGGGATGTACAATGAGCAGTTCTTC.

This clonotype occurred many times. The gene calls are TRBV12-3 or TRBV12-4 and TRBJ1-5; D remains unclear. Deletions cut 0 bases from V and 2 bases from J, with 2 bases between. The CDR3 consists of 13 residues. The CDR3 protein is CASSLARNQPQHF. CDR3 nucleotide sequence: TGTGCCAGCAGTTTAGCCCGCAATCAGCCCCAGCATTTT.

With respect to this clonotype: Compared with germline, one end of the junction differs, possibly owing to a read error. The chain carries TRBV7-2 and TRBJ2-5; D possibly uses TRBD1 or TRBD2 (5 bases each). CDR3 length: 14 residues. Germline-derived CDR1 and CDR2 are SGHTA and FQGNSA. This CDR3 reads CVSSRGTQWETQYF. In DNA, the CDR3 is TGTGTCAGCAGCCGAGGGACCCAATGGGAGACCCAGTACTTC.

This clonotype has a count of ten or more. V gene TRBV11-2 combines with J gene TRBJ1-6; the D is unclear. CDR1 is SGHAT and CDR2 is FQNNGV in the germline V gene. Trimming stripped 4 bases from V and 7 bases from J, with 2 bases between. This CDR3 is built from 11 residues. The CDR3 here is CASSWNSPLHF. The CDR3 nucleotides read TGTGCCAGCAGCTGGAATTCACCCCTCCACTTT.

This clonotype was seen repeatedly, ten times or more. The chain couples TRBV10-3 to TRBJ1-2; 8 bases match TRBD1. This CDR3 is 17 amino acids long. Trimming took 4 bases from V and 2 from J; bases not matched to a gene: 12. Germline assignment: CDR1 ENHRY and CDR2 SYGVKD. This CDR3 reads CAISGWTGSNLNYGYTF. Here the CDR3 DNA reads TGTGCCATCAGTGGATGGACAGGGAGTAACTTAAACTATGGCTACACCTTC.

This chain uses TRBV7-9 with TRBJ1-1; 8 bases are a match to TRBD1. V shed 0 bases, J shed 4 bases, and the junction held 4 bases outside the gene matches. The CDR3 sequence is 15 residues long. Germline CDR1 reads SEHNR; CDR2 reads FQNEAQ (reference sequence). The CDR3, as DNA: TGTGCCAGCAGCTTAGCGCAGGGGGCCAGCACTGAAGCTTTCTTT. Its protein product is CASSLAQGASTEAFF.

Worth noting for this clonotype: A much larger clone lies a single base off, so this may be a read error. The V call is TRBV6-2 or TRBV6-3, the J call TRBJ2-7; no clear D gene. This CDR3 is 11 amino acids long. Trimming left V 5 bases short and J 5 bases short, with 7 bases between. Germline-derived CDR1 and CDR2 are MNHEY and SVGEGT. CDR3 region: CASSHIDEQYF. The CDR3 DNA sequence: TGTGCCAGCAGTCACATAGACGAGCAGTACTTC.

This clonotype was recorded at least ten times. This rearrangement joins TRBV6-5 to TRBJ2-3, with D tentatively TRBD1 (5 bases). The V gene lost 4 bases and the J gene lost 3 bases, with 17 bases spanning the gap. The CDR3 is 16 amino acids. Germline V gene sequence: CDR1 MNHEY, CDR2 SVGAGI. The CDR3 is CASSSLAGKRTDTQYF. For the CDR3, the DNA is TGTGCCAGCAGTTCCCTCGCAGGGAAAAGGACAGATACGCAGTATTTT.

This clonotype has a count of ten or more. The rearrangement links TRBV5-6 to TRBJ2-3; D is unresolved. The CDR3 loop spans 15 amino acids. CDR1 is SGHDT and CDR2 is YYEEEE in the germline V gene. The V end was cut by 3 bases, the J end by 4 bases, with 15 bases between. For the CDR3, the DNA is TGTGCCAGCAGCTCCCGGCTAGATATCGCAGATACGCAGTATTTT. This gives the protein CASSSRLDIADTQYF.

This clonotype was found many times. The chain is built from TRBV20-1 and TRBJ2-7, with D perhaps matching TRBD2 (5 bases). V lost 3 bases, J lost 2 bases, and 8 bases lay in between. Germline CDR1 reads DFQATT; CDR2 reads SNEGSKA (reference sequence). CDR3 length: 12 residues. CDR3 sequence reads: CSASPSTYEQYF. The CDR3 DNA reads TGCAGTGCTAGTCCTAGCACCTACGAGCAGTACTTC.

This clonotype was counted ten times or more. The chain is built from TRBV6-2 or TRBV6-3 and TRBJ2-3, with D possibly matching TRBD1 (5 bases). CDR3 length: 15 amino acids. CDR1 is MNHEY, CDR2 SVGEGT, per germline. Trimming shortened V by 5 bases and J by 0 bases, and 12 bases separated the two germline ends. The CDR3 DNA sequence: TGTGCCAGCAGTCACCGACAGCCTAGCACAGATACGCAGTATTTT. This translates into CASSHRQPSTDTQYF.

At least ten counts were recorded for this clonotype. V gene TRBV7-9 combines with J gene TRBJ2-2, with D perhaps TRBD1 (6 bases). Germline V CDR1 and CDR2: SEHNR, FQNEAQ (reference sequence). The CDR3 is 14 amino acids. Trimming left V 3 bases short and J 4 bases short, with 9 bases between. This CDR3 reads CASSFGTSTGELFF. CDR3 nucleotide sequence: TGTGCCAGCAGCTTCGGGACATCCACCGGGGAGCTGTTTTTT.

This clonotype was seen many times. CDR3 in amino acids: CAGSGNPQETQYF. CDR3 nucleotide sequence: TGTGCCGGTAGCGGAAACCCTCAAGAGACCCAGTACTTC. V is TRBV28 and J is TRBJ2-5; D may be TRBD2 (6 bases). Trimming shortened V by 11 bases and J by 2 bases, and 15 bases separated the two germline ends. Per the germline V gene, CDR1 is MDHEN and CDR2 is SYDVKM. The CDR3 consists of 13 residues. The full variable domain, with the rest looked up from reference TRBV28 and TRBJ2-5, is DVKVTQSSRYLVKRTGEKVFLECVQDMDHENMFWYRQDPGLGLRLIYFSYDVKMKEKGDIPEGYSVSREKKERFSLILESASTNQTSMYLCAGSGNPQETQYFGPGTRLLVL.

This clonotype has a count of ten or more. This chain connects TRBV5-6 to TRBJ1-6, with 9 bases identical to TRBD1. The CDR3 runs 15 residues. J lost 9 bases, V lost 4 bases, and 8 bases had no gene match. Germline V gene data show CDR1 as SGHDT and CDR2 as YYEEEE. CDR3 region: CASSDWTGVISPLHF. In DNA form, the CDR3 reads TGTGCCAGCAGCGATTGGACAGGGGTCATTTCACCCCTCCACTTT.

This clonotype was seen repeatedly, ten times or more. This chain uses TRBV28 with TRBJ2-3, with 10 bases fitting TRBD2. The CDR3 totals 15 residues. Per germline, CDR1 MDHEN and CDR2 SYDVKM. V shed 2 bases and J 3 bases; nucleotides not matched to a gene: 2. The CDR3 protein is CASSLPSGGTDTQYF. The CDR3, as DNA: TGTGCCAGCAGTTTACCTAGCGGGGGAACAGATACGCAGTATTTT.

In its sample, this clonotype was seen many times. The V call is TRBV20-1, the J call TRBJ2-3; D remains unclear. The length of the CDR3 is 11 residues. V lost 1 base and J lost 3, with 2 bases in between. Germline CDR1 is DFQATT and CDR2 is SNEGSKA (reference sequence). The CDR3 region is CSARATDTQYF. CDR3 DNA: TGCAGTGCTAGAGCGACAGATACGCAGTATTTT.

This clonotype was counted many times. This chain connects TRBV20-1 to TRBJ2-2; D is unclear. Germline V lookup: CDR1 DFQATT, CDR2 SNEGSKA (reference sequence). This CDR3 spans 13 amino acids. Trimming stripped 3 bases from V and 1 base from J, with 6 bases between. The CDR3 bases are TGCAGTGCTAGGGGCAGGAACACCGGGGAGCTGTTTTTT. Translated, it gives CSARGRNTGELFF.

This clonotype showed up many times. The chain has TRBV20-1 and TRBJ1-1; 8 bases match TRBD1. The CDR3 runs to 16 residues. The V segment lost 2 bases and the J segment 4 bases; nucleotides outside the gene matches: 12. Per germline, CDR1 DFQATT and CDR2 SNEGSKA (reference sequence). The CDR3 loop reads CSARSRDRYFFTEAFF. In nucleotides, the CDR3 is TGCAGTGCTAGATCCCGGGACAGGTATTTTTTCACTGAAGCTTTCTTT.

This clonotype came up many times. This sequence joins TRBV3-1 and TRBJ1-1; 7 bases align to TRBD1. The CDR3 consists of 14 residues. V was pared by 4 bases and J by 6 bases, with 8 bases of the junction left unmatched. Germline CDR1 is LGHDT and CDR2 is YNNKEL (reference sequence). CDR3 in DNA: TGTGCCAGCAGCCCCCTAGCGGGACAGCCTGAAGCTTTCTTT. Encoded protein: CASSPLAGQPEAFF.

Of note for this clonotype: A single base separates this from a much larger clone, so it may be a read error. The V gene is TRBV24-1, the J gene TRBJ2-3; D perhaps matches TRBD2 (5 bases). This CDR3 has 14 residues. The V end lost 8 bases, the J end lost 5 bases, and 16 bases lay between the germline ends. Germline V lookup: CDR1 KGHDR, CDR2 SFDVKD. The CDR3 coding sequence is TGTGCCACCATTGGTGATGAGGGATTAGATACGCAGTATTTT. Its protein is CATIGDEGLDTQYF.

This clonotype was recorded at least ten times. The genes are TRBV5-1 and TRBJ2-1, with D possibly being TRBD1 (5 bases). The ends were cut back, 0 bases at V and 4 bases at J, with 14 bases in the middle. CDR3 length: 16 amino acids. The germline gives CDR1 SGHRS, CDR2 YFSETQ. CDR3 sequence reads: CASSLGVTGAYNEQFF. For the CDR3, the DNA is TGCGCCAGCAGCTTGGGAGTCACAGGTGCGTACAATGAGCAGTTCTTC.

This clonotype has ten or more counts. CDR3 nucleotide sequence: TGCAGCGTTTGGGACAGGGAAGCTTTCTTT. Translating it yields CSVWDREAFF. The chain uses TRBV29-1 and TRBJ1-1; 8 bases are a match to TRBD1. The germline CDR1 and CDR2 sequences are SQVTM and ANQGSEA. This CDR3 contains 10 residues. The V and J ends lost 5 bases and 8 bases, in that order; junction bases with no gene match: 1.

This clonotype has a count of ten or more. CDR3 protein: CSAIFTYEQYF. CDR3 coding DNA: TGCAGTGCTATCTTTACCTACGAGCAGTACTTC. The chain employs TRBV20-1 and TRBJ2-7, with D unresolved. The CDR3 has 11 residues. From germline, CDR1 is DFQATT and CDR2 SNEGSKA (reference sequence). V lost 4 bases, J lost 2 bases, and 6 bases lay in between.

This clonotype has only a few counts. This sequence joins TRBV2 and TRBJ2-5; unclear D gene. The CDR3 has 11 amino acids. V shed 6 bases and J shed 5 bases, with 7 bases lying between them. The germline V gene encodes CDR1 SNHLY and CDR2 FYNNEI. The CDR3 sequence is CASRIGETQYF. The CDR3 DNA follows: TGTGCCAGCAGAATCGGGGAGACCCAGTACTTC.

The table lists this clonotype with many counts. The chain uses TRBV5-1 and TRBJ1-2; perhaps TRBD1 as D (5 bases). Germline V gene data show CDR1 as SGHRS and CDR2 as YFSETQ. With 3 bases removed from V and 6 bases from J, the gap between germline ends came to 15 bases. The CDR3 is 14 amino acids. The DNA for the CDR3 is TGCGCCAGCAGCTGGGGTCGGGGGGAAAATGGCTACACCTTC. Translating it yields CASSWGRGENGYTF.